A single sample is the source of the 16 T cell receptor beta chains below, sequenced in a study of blood T cell repertoires in COVID-19. This table comes from immunoSEQ multiplex PCR, and its TCRdb copy is limited to in-frame clones, with some not included. This sample has a few hundred thousand clones, with approximately 89% found just once. Sequenced input: peripheral blood. These receptors were taken from a woman in her twenties or thirties with COVID-19, enrolled during active disease.

The chain joins TRBV3-1 (or the pseudogene TRBV3-2) to TRBJ1-4; no reliable D call. Germline V gives CDR1 LGHDT, CDR2 YNNKEL (reference sequence). The ends were cut back, 8 bases at V and 8 bases at J, with 30 bases in the middle. This CDR3 has 18 residues. The CDR3 region has the DNA TGTGCCAGCGCTCCCAAGGAGGGAACAGTGGGATCCAAGGAAAAACTGTTTTTT. Protein product: CASAPKEGTVGSKEKLFF.

The chain joins TRBV20-1 to TRBJ1-1, with D possibly TRBD1 on 6 matching bases. The CDR3 is 11 residues long. The V gene's germline CDR1 is DFQATT and CDR2 SNEGSKA (reference sequence). V lost 5 bases, J lost 6 bases, and 10 bases lay in between. The DNA of the CDR3 is TGCAGTGCTCCGAAGGGGGCTGAAGCTTTCTTT. Translating gives CSAPKGAEAFF.

The chain couples TRBV11-2 to TRBJ1-1; D uncertain. The ends were cut back, 4 bases at V and 2 bases at J, with 8 bases in the middle. The CDR3 is made up of 13 amino acids. Germline V CDR1 and CDR2: SGHAT, FQNNGV. CDR3 DNA: TGTGCCAGCAGCTCCGAGCTAAACACTGAAGCTTTCTTT. Amino acids: CASSSELNTEAFF.

The V gene is TRBV18, the J gene TRBJ1-1, with 7 nucleotides matching TRBD1. The germline V gene encodes CDR1 KGHSH and CDR2 LQKENI. Trimming removed 6 bases from V and 3 bases from J; junction bases left unmatched: 25. The CDR3 has 20 amino acids. The CDR3 DNA is TGTGCCAGCTCGACTATCCCCCGAGGGACAACATCCCAGGGGGACACTGAAGCTTTCTTT. Translating it yields CASSTIPRGTTSQGDTEAFF. Full variable domain (remainder filled in from reference TRBV18 and TRBJ1-1): NAGVMQNPRHLVRRRGQEARLRCSPMKGHSHVYWYRQLPEEGLKFMVYLQKENIIDESGMPKERFSAEFPKEGPSILRIQQVVRGDSAAYFCASSTIPRGTTSQGDTEAFFGQGTRLTVV.

With respect to this clone: Other nucleotide sequences in the sample specify the same CDR3. The V gene is TRBV3-1 (or the pseudogene TRBV3-2), the J gene TRBJ1-6, with D uncertain. V was clipped by 4 bases and J by 0 bases, with 7 bases between them. The CDR3 extends over 15 amino acids. Germline loops: CDR1 LGHDT, CDR2 YNNKEL (reference sequence). CDR3 residues: CASSPGDSYNSPLHF. The CDR3 bases are TGTGCCAGCAGCCCCGGGGACTCCTATAATTCACCCCTCCACTTT.

This clone was counted at least ten times. The CDR3 spells CASSTQGLDAEAFF. The CDR3 region has the DNA TGCGCCAGCAGCACACAGGGGCTGGACGCTGAAGCTTTCTTT. The chain has TRBV5-1 and TRBJ1-1, with TRBD1 matching 7 bases. The CDR3 length is 14 residues. Germline CDR1 is SGHRS and CDR2 is YFSETQ. The V gene end was trimmed by 4 bases and the J gene end by 6 bases; junction bases not matched to a gene: 9.

V is TRBV5-8 and J is TRBJ2-2; D not resolved. The germline CDR1 and CDR2 sequences are SGHTS and YDEGEE. The V end lost 7 bases, the J end lost 1 base, and 11 bases lay between the germline ends. This CDR3 is 14 amino acids long. The CDR3 here is CASRDIQNTGELFF. The CDR3 DNA reads as TGTGCCAGCCGAGACATCCAGAACACCGGGGAGCTGTTTTTT.

The chain joins TRBV9 to TRBJ2-3; TRBD2 agrees at 8 bases. V trimming: 0 bases; J trimming: 2 bases; junction bases outside the gene matches: 5. Germline V CDR1 and CDR2: SGDLS, YYNGEE. This CDR3 spans 16 amino acids. CDR3 bases: TGTGCCAGCAGCGTAGATATAGCGGGGTTCACAGATACGCAGTATTTT. Its translation is CASSVDIAGFTDTQYF.

The genes are TRBV4-2 and TRBJ2-2, with 12 positions matching TRBD2. The V and J ends lost 4 bases and 6 bases, in that order; junction bases with no gene match: 6. The CDR3 is 16 amino acids. CDR1 and CDR2 from the germline V gene are LGHNA and YNFKEQ. CDR3: CASSPLASGGAGELFF. CDR3 bases: TGTGCCAGCAGCCCTTTGGCTAGCGGGGGGGCCGGGGAGCTGTTTTTT.

This clone has only one observation. The chain combines TRBV2 with TRBJ1-2; 9 nucleotides agree with TRBD1. With 4 bases clipped from V and 4 bases from J, the junction kept 7 bases outside the gene matches. Germline lookup yields CDR1 SNHLY and CDR2 FYNNEI. This CDR3 has 15 amino acids. CDR3 nucleotides: TGTGCCAGCAGTGTGGGACAGGGCAACGCCTATGGCTACACCTTC. It codes for CASSVGQGNAYGYTF.

This rearrangement joins TRBV7-2 to TRBJ1-4, with 9 positions matching TRBD1. Per germline, CDR1 SGHTA and CDR2 FQGNSA. This CDR3 contains 16 residues. The junction had 10 bases not matched to a gene; V was cut back by 4 bases and J by 7 bases. CDR3 in amino acids: CASSSHLQGAFEKLFF. CDR3 nucleotide sequence: TGTGCCAGCAGCTCCCACCTACAGGGGGCGTTTGAAAAACTGTTTTTT.

The chain has TRBV6-2 or TRBV6-3 and TRBJ2-3, with 9 positions matching TRBD2. Trimming took 6 bases from V and 1 from J; bases not matched to a gene: 5. The germline gives CDR1 MNHEY, CDR2 SVGEGT. This CDR3 comprises 15 residues. This CDR3 is CASSRAGGGTDTQYF. The CDR3 DNA follows: TGTGCCAGCAGCCGCGCGGGGGGGGGCACAGATACGCAGTATTTT.

This chain joins TRBV27 and TRBJ1-6, with D perhaps TRBD1 (6 bases). The V gene lost 5 bases and the J gene lost 7 bases, with 12 bases spanning the gap. The CDR3 spans 14 residues. CDR1 and CDR2 (germline): MNHEY, SMNVEV (reference sequence). The CDR3 coding sequence is TGTGCCAGCAGTCCTTTCCAGGGGAATTCACCCCTCCACTTT. This translates into CASSPFQGNSPLHF.

This sequence joins TRBV29-1 and TRBJ2-7; tentatively, D is TRBD1 (6 bases). Trimming left V 7 bases short and J 9 bases short, with 22 bases between. Per germline, CDR1 SQVTM and CDR2 ANQGSEA. This CDR3 is built from 13 residues. The CDR3 nucleotides read TGCAGCGCTTCAGAAACAGGGCTTACAGTGCAGTACTTC. This encodes CSASETGLTVQYF.

The chain carries TRBV28 and TRBJ2-3; D is possibly TRBD1 (6 bases). Germline loops: CDR1 MDHEN, CDR2 SYDVKM. The CDR3 contains 14 residues. V was trimmed by 3 bases and J by 1 base, leaving 8 bases between them. CDR3 nucleotide sequence: TGTGCCAGCAGTTTTGAGGGGGGCACAGATACGCAGTATTTT. It codes for CASSFEGGTDTQYF.

The chain joins TRBV18 to TRBJ2-1, with D maybe TRBD2 (5 bases). This CDR3 is built from 13 residues. CDR1 KGHSH and CDR2 LQKENI come from the germline V gene. Trimming pared 6 bases from V and 0 bases from J, leaving 6 bases between. CDR3 bases: TGTGCCAGCTCTGGGAGCTCCTACAATGAGCAGTTCTTC. It translates to CASSGSSYNEQFF.